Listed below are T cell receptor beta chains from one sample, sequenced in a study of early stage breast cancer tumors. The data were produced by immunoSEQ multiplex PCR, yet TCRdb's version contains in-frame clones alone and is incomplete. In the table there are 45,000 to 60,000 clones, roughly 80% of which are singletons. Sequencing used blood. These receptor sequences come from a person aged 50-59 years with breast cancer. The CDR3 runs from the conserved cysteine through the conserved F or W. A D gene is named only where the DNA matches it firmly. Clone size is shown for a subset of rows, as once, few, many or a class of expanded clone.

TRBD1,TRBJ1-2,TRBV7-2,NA,CASSFRGWTGSYGYTF,TGTGCCAGCAGCTTTCGCGGCTGGACAGGGAGTTATGGCTACACCTTC
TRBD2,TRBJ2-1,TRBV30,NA,CAGLAGAPYNEQFF,TGTGCCGGACTAGCGGGAGCCCCCTACAATGAGCAGTTCTTC
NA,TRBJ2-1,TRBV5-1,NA,CASSLWAQGNEQFF,TGCGCCAGCAGCTTGTGGGCCCAAGGCAATGAGCAGTTCTTC
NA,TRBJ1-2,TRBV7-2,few,CASSLAAGEGYGYTF,TGTGCCAGCAGCTTAGCGGCAGGGGAAGGCTATGGCTACACCTTC
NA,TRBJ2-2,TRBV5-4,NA,CASSWEGDRVTGELFF,TGTGCCAGCAGCTGGGAGGGGGATAGGGTCACCGGGGAGCTGTTTTTT
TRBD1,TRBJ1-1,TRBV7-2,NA,CASSLRGPNTEAFF,TGTGCCAGCAGCTTAAGGGGGCCCAACACTGAAGCTTTCTTT
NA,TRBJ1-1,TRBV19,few,CASSYWDTEAFF,TGTGCCAGTAGTTACTGGGACACTGAAGCTTTCTTT
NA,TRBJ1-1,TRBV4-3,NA,CASSHDQGNTEAFF,TGCGCCAGCAGCCATGATCAAGGGAACACTGAAGCTTTCTTT
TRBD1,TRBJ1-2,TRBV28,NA,CASSTGGLAGGRYTF,TGTGCCAGCAGCACAGGGGGTTTAGCCGGGGGGCGCTACACCTTC
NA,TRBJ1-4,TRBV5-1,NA,CASSWEHGQTLFF,TGCGCCAGCAGCTGGGAACATGGACAGACACTGTTTTTT
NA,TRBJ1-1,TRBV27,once,CASSIDRDTEAFF,TGTGCCAGCAGTATAGATCGGGACACTGAAGCTTTCTTT
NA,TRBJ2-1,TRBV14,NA,CASSQARQGGYNEQFF,TGTGCCAGCAGCCAAGCGCGCCAGGGGGGATACAATGAGCAGTTCTTC
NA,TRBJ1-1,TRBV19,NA,CASTLGPGTPNTEAFF,TGTGCCAGTACACTCGGACCCGGGACTCCGAACACTGAAGCTTTCTTT
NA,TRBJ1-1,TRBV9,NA,CASSVWSYLGAEAFF,TGTGCCAGCAGCGTTTGGTCTTACCTGGGCGCTGAAGCTTTCTTT
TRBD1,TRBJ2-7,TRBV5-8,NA,CASSSRTGIDYEQYF,TGTGCCAGCAGCTCCCGGACAGGGATCGACTACGAGCAGTACTTC
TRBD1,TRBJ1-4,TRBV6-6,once,CASSDQGQGVEKLFF,TGTGCCAGCAGTGACCAGGGACAGGGGGTAGAAAAACTGTTTTTT
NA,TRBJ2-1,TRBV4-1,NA,CASSRNGEGVNEQFF,TGCGCCAGCAGCCGCAATGGTGAAGGGGTCAATGAGCAGTTCTTC
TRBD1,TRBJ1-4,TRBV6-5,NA,CASSYYRGREKLFF,TGTGCCAGCAGTTACTACAGGGGGCGCGAAAAACTGTTTTTT
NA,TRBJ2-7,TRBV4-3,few,CASSQDYGVPSYEQYF,TGCGCCAGCAGCCAAGATTATGGAGTTCCGTCCTACGAGCAGTACTTC
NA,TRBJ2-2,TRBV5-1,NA,CASSGGEGAVTGELFF,TGCGCCAGCAGCGGCGGGGAGGGGGCAGTCACCGGGGAGCTGTTTTTT
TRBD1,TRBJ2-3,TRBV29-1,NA,CSVGQGSHTDTQYF,TGCAGCGTCGGACAGGGTTCCCACACAGATACGCAGTATTTT
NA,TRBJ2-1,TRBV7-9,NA,CASSQGVAGQYNEQFF,TGTGCCAGCAGCCAGGGGGTAGCGGGACAATACAATGAGCAGTTCTTC
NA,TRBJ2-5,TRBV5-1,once,CASSLGAGGGAETQYF,TGCGCCAGCAGCTTGGGGGCCGGGGGCGGTGCGGAGACCCAGTACTTC
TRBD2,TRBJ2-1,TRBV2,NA,CASSEDGGGQFF,TGTGCCAGCAGTGAAGATGGGGGGGGACAGTTCTTC
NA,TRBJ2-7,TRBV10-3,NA,CAISDLGGRSLEQYF,TGTGCCATCAGTGACTTAGGGGGGCGGTCTCTCGAGCAGTACTTC
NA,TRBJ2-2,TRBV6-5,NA,CASSYSIYRNTGELFF,TGTGCCAGCAGTTACTCGATCTACCGCAACACCGGGGAGCTGTTTTTT
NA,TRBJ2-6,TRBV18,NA,CASSSSGPGANVLTF,TGTGCCAGCTCGTCCTCGGGCCCTGGGGCCAACGTCCTGACTTTC
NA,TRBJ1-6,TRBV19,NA,CASSPQALAGSPLHF,TGTGCCAGTAGTCCTCAGGCCCTAGCGGGTTCACCCCTCCACTTT
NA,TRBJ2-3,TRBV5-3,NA,CARSCQGRGTDTQYF,TGTGCCAGAAGCTGTCAGGGGAGGGGCACAGATACGCAGTATTTT
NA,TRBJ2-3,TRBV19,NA,CASGPQGTDTQYF,TGTGCCTCCGGTCCACAGGGCACAGATACGCAGTATTTT
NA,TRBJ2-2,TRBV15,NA,CATSRSTANTGELFF,TGTGCCACCAGCAGATCGACAGCAAACACCGGGGAGCTGTTTTTT
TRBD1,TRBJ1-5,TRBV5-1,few,CASSLGTGTPYSNQPQHF,TGCGCCAGCAGCTTGGGGACAGGGACTCCGTATAGCAATCAGCCCCAGCATTTT
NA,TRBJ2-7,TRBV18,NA,CASSREQGALSYEQYF,TGTGCCAGCTCACGCGAACAGGGAGCCCTCTCCTACGAGCAGTACTTC
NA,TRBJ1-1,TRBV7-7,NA,CASSRGTCNTEAFF,TGTGCTAGCAGCAGAGGGACATGTAACACTGAAGCTTTCTTT
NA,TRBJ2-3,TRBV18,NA,CASSPLTGLDTQYF,TGTGCCAGCTCACCACTTACAGGGCTAGATACGCAGTATTTT
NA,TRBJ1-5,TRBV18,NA,CASSPDGNQPQHF,TGTGCCAGCTCACCGGACGGAAATCAGCCCCAGCATTTT
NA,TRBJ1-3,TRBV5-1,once,CASSPDGGSPGNTIYF,TGCGCCAGCAGCCCCGACGGGGGGTCGCCTGGAAACACCATATATTTT
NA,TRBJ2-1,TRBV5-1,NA,CASSLDGQGHNEQFF,TGCGCCAGCAGCTTGGATGGCCAGGGGCACAATGAGCAGTTCTTC
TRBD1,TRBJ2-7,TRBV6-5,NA,CASSVDRASYEQYF,TGTGCCAGTTCAGTGGACAGGGCTTCCTACGAGCAGTACTTC